The 10 T cell receptor beta chains reported below all come from one sample, sequenced in a study of blood T cell repertoires in COVID-19. Only in-frame clones appear in the TCRdb table, and some are missing; sequencing was by immunoSEQ multiplex PCR. The sample has approximately 250,000 clones, around 80% seen once. Sequencing was done on a sample of PBMCs or T cells enriched from blood (not recorded which). The source is a man aged 25 to 40 with acute COVID-19.

This chain connects TRBV6-5 to TRBJ2-2; tentatively, D is TRBD1 (6 bases). In germline, CDR1 is MNHEY, CDR2 SVGAGI. V lost 6 bases, J lost 6 bases, and 17 bases lay in between. This CDR3 comprises 15 residues. CDR3 sequence: CASSPTGPGAGELFF. DNA for the CDR3: TGTGCCAGCAGCCCCACAGGGCCGGGCGCCGGGGAGCTGTTTTTT.

The chain links TRBV19 to TRBJ2-3; 11 nucleotides line up with TRBD2. The V gene end was trimmed by 7 bases and the J gene end by 9 bases; junction bases not matched to a gene: 9. In germline, CDR1 is LNHDA, CDR2 SQIVND (reference sequence). This CDR3 comprises 14 residues. Here the CDR3 reads CASIGSGRANTQYF. The CDR3 DNA follows: TGTGCCAGTATTGGTAGCGGGAGGGCCAACACGCAGTATTTT.

The rearrangement links TRBV5-4 to TRBJ1-6; 7 positions agree with TRBD1. This CDR3 comprises 16 residues. Germline CDR1 is SGHNT and CDR2 is YYREEE (reference sequence). Trimming removed 2 bases from V and 9 bases from J; junction bases left unmatched: 11. CDR3: CASSFSPRQGGSPLHF. The CDR3 DNA sequence: TGTGCCAGCAGCTTCTCCCCACGACAGGGAGGTTCACCCCTCCACTTT.

This chain uses TRBV6-5 with TRBJ1-4; D perhaps matches TRBD1 (5 bases). Deletions cut 10 bases from V and 10 bases from J, with 13 bases between. This CDR3 is 11 amino acids long. CDR1 is MNHEY and CDR2 is SVGAGI in the germline V gene. The CDR3, as DNA: TGTGCCATCGGGGGATTGGGAAAACTGTTTTTT. It codes for CAIGGLGKLFF.

This clone was recorded once. The rearrangement links TRBV3-1 (or the pseudogene TRBV3-2) to TRBJ2-1; tentative D call: TRBD1 (6 bases). Germline assignment: CDR1 LGHDT and CDR2 YNNKEL (reference sequence). Deletions cut 3 bases from V and 7 bases from J, with 16 bases between. This CDR3 is built from 15 residues. This chain's CDR3 is CASSQTPGQPNEQFF. CDR3 DNA sequence: TGTGCCAGCAGCCAGACTCCGGGACAACCGAATGAGCAGTTCTTC.

The chain joins TRBV5-4 to TRBJ1-4; TRBD1 matches at 8 bases. The CDR3 runs to 14 residues. Per the germline V gene, CDR1 is SGHNT and CDR2 is YYREEE (reference sequence). V gave up 4 bases and J gave up 4 bases; unmatched junction bases: 3. The CDR3: CASSQDRVNEKLFF. CDR3 in DNA: TGTGCCAGCAGCCAGGACAGGGTTAATGAAAAACTGTTTTTT.

This chain links TRBV4-2 with TRBJ1-2; D is uncertain. The CDR3 contains 16 residues. V lost 1 base and J 0 bases, leaving 12 bases between the germline ends. Germline CDR1 and CDR2: LGHNA and YNFKEQ. The CDR3 region is CASSQGAEDPNYGYTF. The CDR3 DNA reads TGTGCCAGCAGCCAAGGGGCAGAAGACCCTAACTATGGCTACACCTTC.

The chain uses TRBV28 and TRBJ1-2; 8 bases map to TRBD1. Germline V CDR1 and CDR2: MDHEN, SYDVKM. The CDR3 has 16 residues. V was clipped by 3 bases and J by 3 bases; unmatched bases: 9. CDR3 bases: TGTGCCAGCAGTTTGGACAGGGCCAGAGGGGACTATGGCTACACCTTC. Translation gives CASSLDRARGDYGYTF.

The rearrangement joins TRBV24-1 to TRBJ1-1; perhaps TRBD1 as D (5 bases). The germline CDR1 and CDR2 sequences are KGHDR and SFDVKD. This CDR3 has 14 amino acids. The V end was cut by 7 bases, the J end by 1 base, with 12 bases between. The CDR3 sequence is CATRGGEPNTEAFF. The CDR3 nucleotides are TGTGCCACCAGGGGAGGGGAGCCGAACACTGAAGCTTTCTTT.

The rearrangement uses TRBV9 and TRBJ2-1; 9 bases fit TRBD1. The V gene's germline CDR1 is SGDLS and CDR2 YYNGEE. This CDR3 spans 16 amino acids. The trim removed 3 bases at V and 5 bases at J, leaving 9 bases unmatched. DNA for the CDR3: TGTGCCAGCAGCGATAACCGGGACAGGGTCCACAATGAGCAGTTCTTC. Translated: CASSDNRDRVHNEQFF.